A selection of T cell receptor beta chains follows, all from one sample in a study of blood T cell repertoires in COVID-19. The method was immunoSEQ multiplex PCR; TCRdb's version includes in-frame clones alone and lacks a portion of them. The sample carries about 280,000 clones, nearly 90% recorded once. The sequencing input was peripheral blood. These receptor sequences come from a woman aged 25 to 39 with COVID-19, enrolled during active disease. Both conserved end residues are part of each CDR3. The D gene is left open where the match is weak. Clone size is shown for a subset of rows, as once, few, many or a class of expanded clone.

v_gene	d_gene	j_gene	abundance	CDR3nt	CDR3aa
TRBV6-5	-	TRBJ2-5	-	TGTGCCAGCAGTTACTCGAGCTACCAAGAGACCCAGTACTTC	CASSYSSYQETQYF
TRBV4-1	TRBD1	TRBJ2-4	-	TGCGCCAGCAGCCAAGGGACAGGGGTTCTATTAGCCAAAAACATTCAGTACTTC	CASSQGTGVLLAKNIQYF
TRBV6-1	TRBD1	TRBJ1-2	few	TGTGCCAGCAGTGAAAGGGACAGGGGAGGGATATATTCCGGCTACACCTTC	CASSERDRGGIYSGYTF
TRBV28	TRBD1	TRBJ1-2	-	TGTGCCAGCACCGAGACAGGGTATGGCTACACCTTC	CASTETGYGYTF
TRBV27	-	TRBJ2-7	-	TGTGCCAGCAGTACTACGGGAAGCGTTTACGAGCAGTACTTC	CASSTTGSVYEQYF
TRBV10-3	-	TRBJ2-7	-	TGTGCCATCAGTGAGTCGACAGGTAGTTCCTACGAGCAGTACTTC	CAISESTGSSYEQYF
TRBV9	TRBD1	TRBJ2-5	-	TGTGCCAGCAGCGTAGACGACAGGGCGGGAGAGACCCAGTACTTC	CASSVDDRAGETQYF
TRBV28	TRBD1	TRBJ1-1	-	TGTGCCAGCGAGACAGGGATGAGAGCTTTCTTT	CASETGMRAFF
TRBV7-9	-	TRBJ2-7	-	TGTGCCAGCAGCTTAGATGGGACAATCGAGCAGTACTTC	CASSLDGTIEQYF
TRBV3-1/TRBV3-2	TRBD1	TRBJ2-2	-	TGTGCCAGCAGCCATCTCGGGACAGGGGGCCCCGGGGAGCTGTTTTTT	CASSHLGTGGPGELFF
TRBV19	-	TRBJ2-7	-	TGTGCCAGTAAAATCACCCCCAGGGGTAACGAGCAGTACTTC	CASKITPRGNEQYF
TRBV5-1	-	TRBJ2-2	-	TGCGCCAGCAGCTCCACGGAGGTCGGGGAGCTGTTTTTT	CASSSTEVGELFF
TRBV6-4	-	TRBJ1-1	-	TGTGCCAGCAGTGACCCCGGGACTGAAGCTTTCTTT	CASSDPGTEAFF
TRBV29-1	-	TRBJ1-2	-	TGCAGCGTTGAACGGATGGCGGCCCGGGGCTACACCTTC	CSVERMAARGYTF
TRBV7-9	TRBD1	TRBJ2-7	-	TGTGCCAGCAGCGCCGGGACAGCAATTTACGAGCAGTACTTC	CASSAGTAIYEQYF
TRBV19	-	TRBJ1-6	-	TGTGCCAGTAGTATTGCTGGGGGAGGATCACCCCTCCACTTT	CASSIAGGGSPLHF
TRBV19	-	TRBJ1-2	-	TGTGCCAGTAGTATAGCGGGGGTAATGGACTATGGCTACACCTTC	CASSIAGVMDYGYTF
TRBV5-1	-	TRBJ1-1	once	TGCGCCAGCAGCTCGACAGAAAACACTGAAGCTTTCTTT	CASSSTENTEAFF
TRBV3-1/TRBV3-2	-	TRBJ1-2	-	TGTGCCAGCAGCCAAGGCCTAACTAACTATGGCTACACCTTC	CASSQGLTNYGYTF
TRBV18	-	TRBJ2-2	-	TGTGCCAGCTCAAAGGACAGAAACACCGGGGAGCTGTTTTTT	CASSKDRNTGELFF
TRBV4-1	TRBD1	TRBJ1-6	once	TGCGCCAGCAGCCAAACGGACAGGGAGGAGTCACCCCTCCACTTT	CASSQTDREESPLHF